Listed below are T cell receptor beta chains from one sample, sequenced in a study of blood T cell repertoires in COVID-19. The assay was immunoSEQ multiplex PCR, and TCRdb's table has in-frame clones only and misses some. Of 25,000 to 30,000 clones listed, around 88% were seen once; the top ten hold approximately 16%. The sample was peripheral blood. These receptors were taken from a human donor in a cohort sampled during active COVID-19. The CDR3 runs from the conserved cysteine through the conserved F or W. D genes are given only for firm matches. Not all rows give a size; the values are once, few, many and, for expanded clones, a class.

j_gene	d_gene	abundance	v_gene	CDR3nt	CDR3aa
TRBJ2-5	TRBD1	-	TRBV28	TGTGCCAGCAGGCAGACAGGGGGCGCGGAGACCCAGTACTTC	CASRQTGGAETQYF
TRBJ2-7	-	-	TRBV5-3	TGTGCCAGAAGCTTGCGCACGGGGAACGAAGGGCTTTCGGATTACGAGCAGTACTTC	CARSLRTGNEGLSDYEQYF
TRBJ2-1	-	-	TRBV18	TGTGCCAGCTCACTTGGAAGGGGGGGCAACAATGAGCAGTTCTTC	CASSLGRGGNNEQFF
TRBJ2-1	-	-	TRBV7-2	TGTGCCAGCAGCTTAGGCAGGGGGGAAGGCAATGAGCAGTTCTTC	CASSLGRGEGNEQFF
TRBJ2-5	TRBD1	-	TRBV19	TGTGCCAGCCGGGACAGGGGCCAAGAGACCCAGTACTTC	CASRDRGQETQYF
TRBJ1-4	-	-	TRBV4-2	TGTGCCAGCAGCCAAGGGATAACAGGCCTTTCTAATGAAAAACTGTTTTTT	CASSQGITGLSNEKLFF
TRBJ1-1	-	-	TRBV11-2	TGTGCCAGCAGCCCGCAGGGAATGGGCACTGAAGCTTTCTTT	CASSPQGMGTEAFF
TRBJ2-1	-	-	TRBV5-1	TGCGCCAGCAGCTTGGTTGCGGGCTCCTACAATGAGCAGTTCTTC	CASSLVAGSYNEQFF
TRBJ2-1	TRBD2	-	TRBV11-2	TGTGCCAGCAGCTACGGACTAGCGGGCCTCAATGAGCAGTTCTTC	CASSYGLAGLNEQFF
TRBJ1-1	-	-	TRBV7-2	TGTGCCAGCAGCTTAGGGTCAGGGTCGACTGAAGCTTTCTTT	CASSLGSGSTEAFF
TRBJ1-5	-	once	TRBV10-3	TGTGCCATCAGGGGACAAGAGAGCAATCAGCCCCAGCATTTT	CAIRGQESNQPQHF